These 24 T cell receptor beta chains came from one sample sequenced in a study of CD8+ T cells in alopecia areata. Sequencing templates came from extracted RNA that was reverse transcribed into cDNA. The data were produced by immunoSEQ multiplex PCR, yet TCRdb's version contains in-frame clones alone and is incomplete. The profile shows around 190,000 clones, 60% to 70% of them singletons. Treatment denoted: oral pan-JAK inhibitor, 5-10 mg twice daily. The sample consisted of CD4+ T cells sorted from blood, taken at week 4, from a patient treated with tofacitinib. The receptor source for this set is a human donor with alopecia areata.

The CDR3 DNA is TGTGCCAGCAGCTTAGGCGGGGCTGGGCAGTTCTTC. It codes for CASSLGGAGQFF. V and J are TRBV7-2 and TRBJ2-1, with D perhaps matching TRBD2 (6 bases). V lost 1 base and J 12 bases, leaving 10 bases between the germline ends. CDR1 and CDR2 from the germline V gene are SGHTA and FQGNSA. This CDR3 comprises 12 residues.

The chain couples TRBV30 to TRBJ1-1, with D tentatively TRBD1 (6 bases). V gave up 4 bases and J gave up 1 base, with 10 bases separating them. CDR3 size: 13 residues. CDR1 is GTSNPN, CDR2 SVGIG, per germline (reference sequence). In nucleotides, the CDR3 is TGTGCCTGGATCAGGGGCCAGAACACTGAAGCTTTCTTT. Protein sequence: CAWIRGQNTEAFF. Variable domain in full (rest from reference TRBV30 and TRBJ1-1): SQTIHQWPATLVQPVGSPLSLECTVEGTSNPNLYWYRQAAGRGLQLLFYSVGIGQISSEVPQNLSASRPQDRQFILSSKKLLLSDSGFYLCAWIRGQNTEAFFGQGTRLTVV.

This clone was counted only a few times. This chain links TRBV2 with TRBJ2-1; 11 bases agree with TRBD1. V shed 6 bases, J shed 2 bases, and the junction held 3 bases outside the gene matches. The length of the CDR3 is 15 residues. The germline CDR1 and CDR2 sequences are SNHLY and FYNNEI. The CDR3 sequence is CASSGDRGTYNEQFF. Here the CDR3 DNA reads TGTGCCAGCAGCGGGGACAGGGGGACCTACAATGAGCAGTTCTTC.

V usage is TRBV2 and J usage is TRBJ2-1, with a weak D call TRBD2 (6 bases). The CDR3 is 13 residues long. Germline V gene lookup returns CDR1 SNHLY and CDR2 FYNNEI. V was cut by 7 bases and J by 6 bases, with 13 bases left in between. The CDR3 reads CASTAGRSNEQFF. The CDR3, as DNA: TGTGCCAGCACCGCGGGACGCTCCAATGAGCAGTTCTTC.

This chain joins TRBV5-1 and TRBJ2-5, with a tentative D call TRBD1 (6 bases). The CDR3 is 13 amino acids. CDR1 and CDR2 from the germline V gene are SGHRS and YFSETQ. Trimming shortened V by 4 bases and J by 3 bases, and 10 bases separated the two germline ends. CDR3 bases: TGCGCCAGCAGCGTTGGACAGAAAGAGACCCAGTACTTC. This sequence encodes CASSVGQKETQYF.

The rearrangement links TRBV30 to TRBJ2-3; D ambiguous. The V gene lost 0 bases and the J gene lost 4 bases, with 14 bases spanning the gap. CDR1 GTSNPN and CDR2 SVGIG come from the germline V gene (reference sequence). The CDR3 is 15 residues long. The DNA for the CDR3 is TGTGCCTGGAGTGTAGTACGCCGCCCGGCAGATACGCAGTATTTT. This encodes CAWSVVRRPADTQYF.

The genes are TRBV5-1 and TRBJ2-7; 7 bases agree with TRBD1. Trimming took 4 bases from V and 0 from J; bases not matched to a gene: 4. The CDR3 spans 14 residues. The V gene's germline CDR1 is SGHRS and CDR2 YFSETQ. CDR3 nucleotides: TGCGCCAGCAGCGGGACAGAGAGCTCCTACGAGCAGTACTTC. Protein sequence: CASSGTESSYEQYF.

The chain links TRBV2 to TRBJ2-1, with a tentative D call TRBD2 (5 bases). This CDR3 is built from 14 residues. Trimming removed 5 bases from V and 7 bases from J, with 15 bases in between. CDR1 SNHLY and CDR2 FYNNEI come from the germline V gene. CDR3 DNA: TGTGCCAGCAGTCCTAACGGACTTTTGAATGAGCAGTTCTTC. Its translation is CASSPNGLLNEQFF.

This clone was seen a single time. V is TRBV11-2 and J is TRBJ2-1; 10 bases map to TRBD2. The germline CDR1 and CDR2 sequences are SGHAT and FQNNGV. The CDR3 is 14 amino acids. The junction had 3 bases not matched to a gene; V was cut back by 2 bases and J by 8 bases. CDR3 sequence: CASSLLAGGHEQFF. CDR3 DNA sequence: TGTGCCAGCAGCTTATTAGCGGGAGGCCATGAGCAGTTCTTC.

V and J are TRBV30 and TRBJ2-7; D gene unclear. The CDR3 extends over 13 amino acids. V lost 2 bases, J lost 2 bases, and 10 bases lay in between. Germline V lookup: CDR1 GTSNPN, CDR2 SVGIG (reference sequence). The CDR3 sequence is CAWSRSSPYEQYF. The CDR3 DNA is TGTGCCTGGAGTCGTTCTAGTCCCTACGAGCAGTACTTC. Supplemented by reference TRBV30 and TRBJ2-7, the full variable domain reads SQTIHQWPATLVQPVGSPLSLECTVEGTSNPNLYWYRQAAGRGLQLLFYSVGIGQISSEVPQNLSASRPQDRQFILSSKKLLLSDSGFYLCAWSRSSPYEQYFGPGTRLTVT.

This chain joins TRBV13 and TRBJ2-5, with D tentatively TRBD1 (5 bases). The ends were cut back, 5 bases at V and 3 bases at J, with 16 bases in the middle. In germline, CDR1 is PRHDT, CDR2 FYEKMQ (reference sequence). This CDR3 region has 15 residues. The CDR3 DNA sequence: TGTGCCAGCAGCGCAGGTGTGACAGAAGAAGAGACCCAGTACTTC. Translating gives CASSAGVTEEETQYF.

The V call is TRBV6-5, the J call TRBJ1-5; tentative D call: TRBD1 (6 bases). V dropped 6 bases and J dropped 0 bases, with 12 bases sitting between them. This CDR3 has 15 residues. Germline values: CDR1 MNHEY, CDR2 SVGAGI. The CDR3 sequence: CASRTKQGSNQPQHF. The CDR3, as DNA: TGTGCCAGCAGGACGAAACAGGGTAGCAATCAGCCCCAGCATTTT.

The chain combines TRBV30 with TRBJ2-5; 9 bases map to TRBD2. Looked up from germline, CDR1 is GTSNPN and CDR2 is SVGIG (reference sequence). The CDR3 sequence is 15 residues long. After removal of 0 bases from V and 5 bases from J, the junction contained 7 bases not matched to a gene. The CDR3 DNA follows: TGTGCCTGGAGTGTTTTAGCGGGGGAACTGGAGACCCAGTACTTC. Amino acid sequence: CAWSVLAGELETQYF.

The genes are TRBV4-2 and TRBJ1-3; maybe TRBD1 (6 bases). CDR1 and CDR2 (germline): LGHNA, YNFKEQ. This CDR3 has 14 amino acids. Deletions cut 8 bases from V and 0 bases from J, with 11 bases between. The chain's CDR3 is CASQDRLSGNTIYF. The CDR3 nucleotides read TGTGCCAGCCAGGACAGACTCTCTGGAAACACCATATATTTT.

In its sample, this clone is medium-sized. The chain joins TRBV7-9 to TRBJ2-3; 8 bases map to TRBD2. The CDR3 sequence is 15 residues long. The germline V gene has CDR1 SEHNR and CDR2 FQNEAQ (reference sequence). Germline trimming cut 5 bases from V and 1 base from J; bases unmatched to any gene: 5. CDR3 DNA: TGTGCCAGCAGCCTTAGCGGGACCCGCACAGATACGCAGTATTTT. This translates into CASSLSGTRTDTQYF.

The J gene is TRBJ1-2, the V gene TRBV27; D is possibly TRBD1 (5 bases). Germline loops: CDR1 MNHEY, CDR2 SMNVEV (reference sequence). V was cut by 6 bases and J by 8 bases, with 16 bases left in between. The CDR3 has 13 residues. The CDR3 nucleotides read TGTGCCAGCAGCCCGACCCGGGGCCTGGGCTACACCTTC. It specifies CASSPTRGLGYTF.

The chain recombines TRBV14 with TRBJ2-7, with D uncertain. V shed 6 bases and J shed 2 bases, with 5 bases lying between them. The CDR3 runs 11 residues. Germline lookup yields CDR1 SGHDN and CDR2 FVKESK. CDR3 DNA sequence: TGTGCCAGCAGTAGGACCTACGAGCAGTACTTC. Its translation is CASSRTYEQYF.

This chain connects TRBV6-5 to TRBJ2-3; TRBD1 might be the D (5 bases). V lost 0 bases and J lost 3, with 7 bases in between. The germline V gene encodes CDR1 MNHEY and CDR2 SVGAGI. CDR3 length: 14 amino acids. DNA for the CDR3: TGTGCCAGCAGTTACTCGCAGGGTACAGATACGCAGTATTTT. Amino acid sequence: CASSYSQGTDTQYF.

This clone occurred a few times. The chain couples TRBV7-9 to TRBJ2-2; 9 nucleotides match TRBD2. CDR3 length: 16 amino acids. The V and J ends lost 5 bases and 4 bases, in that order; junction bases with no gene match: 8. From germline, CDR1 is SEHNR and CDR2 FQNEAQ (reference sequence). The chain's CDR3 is CASSPSSGRFTGELFF. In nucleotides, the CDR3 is TGTGCCAGCAGCCCTTCAAGCGGGAGGTTCACCGGGGAGCTGTTTTTT.

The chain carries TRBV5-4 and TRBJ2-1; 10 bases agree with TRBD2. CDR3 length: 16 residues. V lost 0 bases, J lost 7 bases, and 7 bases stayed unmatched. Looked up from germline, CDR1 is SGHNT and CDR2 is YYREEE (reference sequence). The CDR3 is CASSLAGTSGTNEQFF. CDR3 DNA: TGTGCCAGCAGCTTGGCCGGCACTAGCGGGACAAATGAGCAGTTCTTC.

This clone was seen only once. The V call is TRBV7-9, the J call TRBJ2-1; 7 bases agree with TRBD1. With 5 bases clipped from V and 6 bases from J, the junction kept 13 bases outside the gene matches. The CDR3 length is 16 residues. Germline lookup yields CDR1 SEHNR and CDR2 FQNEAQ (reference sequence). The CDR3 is CASSLRVGGRFNEQFF. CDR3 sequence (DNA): TGTGCCAGCAGCCTACGGGTAGGGGGCAGATTCAATGAGCAGTTCTTC.

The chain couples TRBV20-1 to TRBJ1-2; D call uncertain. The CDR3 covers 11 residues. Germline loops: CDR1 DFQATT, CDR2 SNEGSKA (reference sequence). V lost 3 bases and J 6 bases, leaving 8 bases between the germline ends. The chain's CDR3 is CSASARDGYTF. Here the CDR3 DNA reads TGCAGTGCTAGTGCCCGCGATGGCTACACCTTC.

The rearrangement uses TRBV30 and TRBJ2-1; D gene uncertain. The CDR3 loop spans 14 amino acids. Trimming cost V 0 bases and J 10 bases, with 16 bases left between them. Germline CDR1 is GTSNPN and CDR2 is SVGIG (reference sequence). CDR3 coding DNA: TGTGCCTGGAGTGTAGTGGGTTCGGTGACAGAGCAGTTCTTC. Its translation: CAWSVVGSVTEQFF.

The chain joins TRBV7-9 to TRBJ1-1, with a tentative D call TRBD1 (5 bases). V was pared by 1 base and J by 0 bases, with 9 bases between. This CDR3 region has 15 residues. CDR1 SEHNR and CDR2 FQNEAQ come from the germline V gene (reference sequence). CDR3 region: CASSLVVGLNTEAFF. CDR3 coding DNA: TGTGCCAGCAGCTTAGTCGTGGGGCTGAACACTGAAGCTTTCTTT.